This section outlines one TCR beta chain sequence together with its context. The ends lost 6 bases at V and 5 bases at J; junction bases unmatched: 25. Germline CDR1 and CDR2: LNHDA and SQIVND (reference sequence). CDR3 length equals 20 residues. This record belongs to a study of shared clonotypes between healthy human individuals. Data came from immunoSEQ multiplex PCR; TCRdb stores just in-frame clones and leaves some out. There are some 2.1 million clones in the sample; roughly 96% occur only once, and 0.13% lies in the top ten. The genes are TRBV19 and TRBJ2-3; 8 bases map to TRBD1. This clonotype originated in a man aged 18 to 35 in good health. Sample: naive CD4+ T cells sorted from blood. This sample's subset: CD45RA+ positively selected. The CDR3 coding sequence is TGTGCCAGTAGCGATCGGACAGGGATAGATGACCCCAACCCGATAGATACGCAGTATTTT. It specifies CASSDRTGIDDPNPIDTQYF.